This T cell receptor beta chain came from a study of tumor-infiltrating lymphocytes in primary liver carcinoma. A word on this clonotype: The antigen is unknown. This likely comes from a read error, as the CDR3 has no conserved phenylalanine or tryptophan at its end.

The V and J ends lost 1 base and 5 bases respectively, with 8 bases between them. CDR3 length equals 13 residues. CDR1 is SGHAT and CDR2 is FQNNGV in the germline V gene. Overall study results and limits: Detection in all five tumor regions applied to only about 7-25% of top clones.

Unsorted bulk tissue, about 19-32 mg of it, served as the source for co-extraction of RNA and DNA. A constant-region primer served to make TCR beta cDNA from about 0.45 ug total RNA. Three-round nested multiplex PCR performed with slightly modified ARM-PCR produced the TCR beta libraries. Running about 11 cycles apiece, the first two PCR rounds relied on TRBV1-TRBV30 forward primers together with a C-beta reverse primer. TCRdb re-called the multiplex PCR reads through MiXCR, storing one row per CDR3 protein. The profile shows roughly 48,000 distinct CDR3 sequences, about 80% of them singletons. This chain links TRBV11-2 with TRBJ1-2; D not resolved. The receptor was derived from a man aged 35-49 years with primary liver carcinoma and hepatitis B virus infection. Material for sequencing was liver tumor tissue from sampling region 3. Subset given: tumor region T3, left-lateral pole. The CDR3 bases are TGTGCCAGCAGCTTAGTGGGGAAATATGGCTACACCATC. Translation: CASSLVGKYGYTI.